This note documents a single T cell receptor beta chain sequence. One junction end does not reproduce the germline sequence, and a read error may be involved. The CDR3 is 14 amino acids. Per germline, CDR1 SGHAT and CDR2 FQNNGV. This sample's RNA came from whole unsorted tissue. More than 3 cm separated this lung sample from the edge of the tumor. A modified ARM-PCR protocol with three rounds of nested PCR amplified TCRbeta. TCRdb redid the calling of the multiplex PCR reads with MiXCR, one entry per CDR3 protein. There are 90,000 to 100,000 distinct CDR3 sequences in the sample; 80% occur only once, and approximately 28% lies in the top ten. This specimen comes from a study of tumor and adjacent non-tumor tissue in lung cancer.

The source material was distant non-tumor lung tissue. The chain couples TRBV11-2 to TRBJ2-1, with D perhaps TRBD1 (5 bases). This clonotype was sampled from a man aged 55-75 years with small cell lung cancer. This chain's CDR3 is CASNLEAGLVEQLF. CDR3 nucleotide sequence: TGTGCCAGTAACTTAGAGGCAGGGTTGGTTGAGCAGCTCTTC.